This T cell receptor beta chain was sequenced for a study of cytomegalovirus exposure and HLA in healthy donors. Regarding the study as a whole: An observed cluster of highly shared sequence variants was recorded as a likely sequencing artifact. In a later analysis, DRB1 alleles had the most associated TCRs; HLA-C alleles the fewest.

This clone was picked up one time. Its target is not known. This CDR3 has 13 amino acids. The V and J ends lost 5 bases and 8 bases, in that order; junction bases with no gene match: 8. Both 60 Vbeta primers and 13 Jbeta primers went into the PCR. Here immunoSEQ multiplex PCR was the method, and the copy in TCRdb shows in-frame clones only, minus some. The profile shows fewer than 200,000 clones, about 90% of them singletons. V usage is TRBV23-1 and J usage is TRBJ1-2; TRBD1 matches at 7 bases. TRBV23-1 is given ORF status, its function remaining uncertain. The clonotype originates from a girl in the first two years of life in good health and CMV-seronegative. The source material was PBMCs. In nucleotides, the CDR3 is TGCGCCAGCAGTTACACAGGGGAAGACGGCTACACCTTC. It yields the protein CASSYTGEDGYTF.